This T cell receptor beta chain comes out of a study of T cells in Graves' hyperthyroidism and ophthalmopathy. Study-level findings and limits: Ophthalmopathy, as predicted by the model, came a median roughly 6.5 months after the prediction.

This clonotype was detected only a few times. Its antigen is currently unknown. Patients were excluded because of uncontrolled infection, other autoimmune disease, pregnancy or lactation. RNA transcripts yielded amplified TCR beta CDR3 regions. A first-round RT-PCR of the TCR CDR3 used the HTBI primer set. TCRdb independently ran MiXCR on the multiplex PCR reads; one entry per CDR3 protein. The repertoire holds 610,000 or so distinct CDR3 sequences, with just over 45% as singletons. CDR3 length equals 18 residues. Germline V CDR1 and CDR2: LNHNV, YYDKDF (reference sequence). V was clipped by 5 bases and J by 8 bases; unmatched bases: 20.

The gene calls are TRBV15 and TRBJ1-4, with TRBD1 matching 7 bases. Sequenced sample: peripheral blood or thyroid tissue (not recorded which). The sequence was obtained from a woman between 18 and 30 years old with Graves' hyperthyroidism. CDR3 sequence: CATSGRQGARDLVEKLFF. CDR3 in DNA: TGTGCCACCAGCGGGAGACAGGGAGCTCGGGATCTGGTGGAAAAACTGTTTTTT.